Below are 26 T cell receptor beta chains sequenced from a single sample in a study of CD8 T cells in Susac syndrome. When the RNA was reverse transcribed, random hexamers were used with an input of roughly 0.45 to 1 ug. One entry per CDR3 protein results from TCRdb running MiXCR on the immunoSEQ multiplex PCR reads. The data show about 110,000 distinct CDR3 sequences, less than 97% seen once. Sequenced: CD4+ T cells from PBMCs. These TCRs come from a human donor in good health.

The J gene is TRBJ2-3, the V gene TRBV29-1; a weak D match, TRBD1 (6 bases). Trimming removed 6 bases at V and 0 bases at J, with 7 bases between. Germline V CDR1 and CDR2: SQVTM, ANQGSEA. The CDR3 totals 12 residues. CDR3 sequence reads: CSVGHSTDTQYF. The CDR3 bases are TGCAGCGTGGGACATAGCACAGATACGCAGTATTTT.

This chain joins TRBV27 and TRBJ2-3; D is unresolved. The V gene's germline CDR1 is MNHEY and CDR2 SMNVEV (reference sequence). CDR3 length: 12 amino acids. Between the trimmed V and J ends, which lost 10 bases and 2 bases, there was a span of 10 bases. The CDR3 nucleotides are TGTGCCACCCGATCCGTCACAGATACGCAGTATTTT. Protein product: CATRSVTDTQYF.

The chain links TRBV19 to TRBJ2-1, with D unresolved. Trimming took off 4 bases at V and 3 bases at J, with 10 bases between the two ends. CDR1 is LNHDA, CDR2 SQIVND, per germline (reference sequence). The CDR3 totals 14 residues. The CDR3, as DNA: TGTGCCAGTAGTACTAGAGACTTCTACAATGAGCAGTTCTTC. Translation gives CASSTRDFYNEQFF. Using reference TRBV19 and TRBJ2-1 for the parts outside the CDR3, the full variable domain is DGGITQSPKYLFRKEGQNVTLSCEQNLNHDAMYWYRQDPGQGLRLIYYSQIVNDFQKGDIAEGYSVSREKKESFPLTVTSAQKNPTAFYLCASSTRDFYNEQFFGPGTRLTVL.

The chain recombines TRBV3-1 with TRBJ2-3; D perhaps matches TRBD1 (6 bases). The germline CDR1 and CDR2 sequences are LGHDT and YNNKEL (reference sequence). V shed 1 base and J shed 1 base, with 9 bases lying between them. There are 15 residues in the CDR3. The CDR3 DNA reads TGTGCCAGCAGCCAAGTACAGGGTGGCACAGATACGCAGTATTTT. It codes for CASSQVQGGTDTQYF.

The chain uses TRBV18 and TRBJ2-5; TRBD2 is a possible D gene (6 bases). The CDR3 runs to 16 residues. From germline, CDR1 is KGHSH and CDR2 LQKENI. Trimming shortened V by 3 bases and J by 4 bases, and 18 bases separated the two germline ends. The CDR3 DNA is TGTGCCAGCTCACCGCCGGACGTCGGGGGAGGAGAGACCCAGTACTTC. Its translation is CASSPPDVGGGETQYF.

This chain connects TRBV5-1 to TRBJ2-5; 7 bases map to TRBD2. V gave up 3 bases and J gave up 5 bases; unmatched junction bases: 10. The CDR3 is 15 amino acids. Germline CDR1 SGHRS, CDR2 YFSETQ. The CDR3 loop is CASSSSGEARETQYF. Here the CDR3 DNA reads TGCGCCAGCAGCTCCAGCGGGGAGGCCCGTGAGACCCAGTACTTC.

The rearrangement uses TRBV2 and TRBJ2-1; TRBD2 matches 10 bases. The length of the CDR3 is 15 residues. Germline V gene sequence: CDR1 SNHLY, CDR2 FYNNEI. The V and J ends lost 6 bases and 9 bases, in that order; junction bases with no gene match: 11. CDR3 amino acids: CASSQASGGKGEQFF. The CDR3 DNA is TGTGCCAGCAGCCAAGCTAGCGGGGGAAAGGGTGAGCAGTTCTTC.

The CDR3, as DNA: TGTGCCAGCAGCCCTGACCCTCCCTACGAGCAGTACTTC. Amino acids: CASSPDPPYEQYF. V usage is TRBV7-2 and J usage is TRBJ2-7; D is ambiguous. With 5 bases removed from V and 2 bases from J, the gap between germline ends came to 10 bases. The germline gives CDR1 SGHTA, CDR2 FQGNSA. The CDR3 covers 13 residues.

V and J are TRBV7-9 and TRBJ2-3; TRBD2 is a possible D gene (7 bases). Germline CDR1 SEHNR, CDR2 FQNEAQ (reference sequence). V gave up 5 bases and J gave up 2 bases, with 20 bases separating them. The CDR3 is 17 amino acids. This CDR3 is CASSPGGLGPFTDTQYF. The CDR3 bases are TGTGCCAGCAGCCCCGGGGGGCTCGGTCCCTTCACAGATACGCAGTATTTT.

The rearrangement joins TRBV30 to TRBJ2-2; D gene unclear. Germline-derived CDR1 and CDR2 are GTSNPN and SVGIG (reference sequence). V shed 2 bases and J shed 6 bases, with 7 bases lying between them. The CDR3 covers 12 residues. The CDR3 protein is CAWSRSAGELFF. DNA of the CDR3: TGTGCCTGGAGTCGAAGTGCCGGGGAGCTGTTTTTT. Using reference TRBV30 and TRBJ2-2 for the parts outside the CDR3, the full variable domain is SQTIHQWPATLVQPVGSPLSLECTVEGTSNPNLYWYRQAAGRGLQLLFYSVGIGQISSEVPQNLSASRPQDRQFILSSKKLLLSDSGFYLCAWSRSAGELFFGEGSRLTVL.

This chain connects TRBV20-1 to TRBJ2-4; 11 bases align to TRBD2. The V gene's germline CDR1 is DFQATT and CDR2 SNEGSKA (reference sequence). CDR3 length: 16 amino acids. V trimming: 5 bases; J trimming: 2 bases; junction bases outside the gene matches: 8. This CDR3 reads CSAHKGTSGTKNIQYF. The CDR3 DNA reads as TGCAGTGCTCATAAGGGGACTAGCGGAACCAAAAACATTCAGTACTTC.

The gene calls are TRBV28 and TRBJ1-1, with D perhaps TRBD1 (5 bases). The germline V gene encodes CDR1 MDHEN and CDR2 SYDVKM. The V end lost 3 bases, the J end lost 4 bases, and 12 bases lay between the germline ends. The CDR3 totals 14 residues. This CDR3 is CASSFPGTGTEAFF. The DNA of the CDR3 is TGTGCCAGCAGTTTCCCAGGGACGGGCACTGAAGCTTTCTTT.

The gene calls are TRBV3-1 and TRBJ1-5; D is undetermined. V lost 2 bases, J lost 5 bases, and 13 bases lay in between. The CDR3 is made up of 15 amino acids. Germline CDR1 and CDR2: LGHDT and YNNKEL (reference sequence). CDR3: CASSQIFGSDQPQHF. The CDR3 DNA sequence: TGTGCCAGCAGCCAAATCTTCGGGTCAGATCAGCCCCAGCATTTT.

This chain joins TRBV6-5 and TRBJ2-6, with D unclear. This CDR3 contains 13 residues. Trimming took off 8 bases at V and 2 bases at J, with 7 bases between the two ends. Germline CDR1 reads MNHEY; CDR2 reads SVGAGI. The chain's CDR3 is CASGLTGANVLTF. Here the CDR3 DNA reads TGTGCCAGCGGGCTGACTGGGGCCAACGTCCTGACTTTC.

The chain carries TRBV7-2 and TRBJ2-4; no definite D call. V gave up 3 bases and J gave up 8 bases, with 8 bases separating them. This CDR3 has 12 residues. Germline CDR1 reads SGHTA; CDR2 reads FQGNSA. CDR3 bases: TGTGCCAGCAGCTTTAGTCCGGACATTCAGTACTTC. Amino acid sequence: CASSFSPDIQYF. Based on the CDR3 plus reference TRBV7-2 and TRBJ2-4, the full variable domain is GAGVSQSPSNKVTEKGKDVELRCDPISGHTALYWYRQSLGQGLEFLIYFQGNSAPDKSGLPSDRFSAERTGGSVSTLTIQRTQQEDSAVYLCASSFSPDIQYFGAGTRLSVL.

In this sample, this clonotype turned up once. CDR3 nucleotides: TGCGCCAGCAGCCAAGGTCGCAGGACTTCACCTTCCTACGAGCAGTACTTC. Translation: CASSQGRRTSPSYEQYF. The chain couples TRBV4-1 to TRBJ2-7; D may be TRBD2 (5 bases). Germline values: CDR1 MGHRA, CDR2 YSYEKL. This CDR3 contains 17 residues. V lost 1 base to trimming and J lost 1 base, with 17 bases between them.

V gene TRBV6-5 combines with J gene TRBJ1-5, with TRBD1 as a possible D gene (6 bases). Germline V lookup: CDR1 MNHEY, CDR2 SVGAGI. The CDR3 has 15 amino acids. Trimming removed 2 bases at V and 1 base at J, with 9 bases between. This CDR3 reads CASSYRQGSNQPQHF. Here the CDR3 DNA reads TGTGCCAGCAGTTACCGGCAGGGGAGCAATCAGCCCCAGCATTTT.

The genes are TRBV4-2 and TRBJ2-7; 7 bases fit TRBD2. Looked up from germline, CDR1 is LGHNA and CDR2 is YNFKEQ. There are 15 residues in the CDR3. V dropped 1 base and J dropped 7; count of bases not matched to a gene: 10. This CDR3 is CASSQGDGPREEQYF. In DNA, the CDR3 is TGTGCCAGCAGCCAAGGGGATGGCCCGCGGGAGGAGCAGTACTTC.

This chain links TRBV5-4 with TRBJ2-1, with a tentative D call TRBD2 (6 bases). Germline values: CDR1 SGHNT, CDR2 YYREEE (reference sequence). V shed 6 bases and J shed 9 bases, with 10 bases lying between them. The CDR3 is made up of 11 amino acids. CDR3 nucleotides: TGTGCCAGCACCCTCGGGAGTGAGCAGTTCTTC. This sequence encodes CASTLGSEQFF.

The CDR3 here is CASMLTNEAFF. The CDR3 bases are TGTGCCAGCATGTTGACAAACGAAGCTTTCTTT. The chain links TRBV12-3 or TRBV12-4 to TRBJ1-1; no clear D. V lost 7 bases and J 8 bases, leaving 11 bases between the germline ends. The CDR3 extends over 11 amino acids.

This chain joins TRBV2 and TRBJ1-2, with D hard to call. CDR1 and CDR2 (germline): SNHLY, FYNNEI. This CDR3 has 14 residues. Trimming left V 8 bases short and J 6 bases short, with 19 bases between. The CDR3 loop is CASHVRKGSDGYTF. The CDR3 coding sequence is TGTGCCAGCCATGTTCGGAAGGGAAGCGATGGCTACACCTTC.

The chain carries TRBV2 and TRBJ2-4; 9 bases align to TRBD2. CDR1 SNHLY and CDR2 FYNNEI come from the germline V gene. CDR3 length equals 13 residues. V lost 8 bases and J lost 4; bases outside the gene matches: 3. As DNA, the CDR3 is TGTGCCAGCTCGGCGGGGGGGAAAAACATTCAGTACTTC. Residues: CASSAGGKNIQYF. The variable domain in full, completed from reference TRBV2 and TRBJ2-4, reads EPEVTQTPSHQVTQMGQEVILRCVPISNHLYFYWYRQILGQKVEFLVSFYNNEISEKSEIFDDQFSVERPDGSNFTLKIRSTKLEDSAMYFCASSAGGKNIQYFGAGTRLSVL.

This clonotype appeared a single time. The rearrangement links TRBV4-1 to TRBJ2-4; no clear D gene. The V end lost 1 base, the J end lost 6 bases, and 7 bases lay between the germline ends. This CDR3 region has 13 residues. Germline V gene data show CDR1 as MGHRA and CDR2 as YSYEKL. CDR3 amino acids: CASSQVMINIQYF. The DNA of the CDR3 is TGCGCCAGCAGCCAAGTTATGATAAACATTCAGTACTTC.

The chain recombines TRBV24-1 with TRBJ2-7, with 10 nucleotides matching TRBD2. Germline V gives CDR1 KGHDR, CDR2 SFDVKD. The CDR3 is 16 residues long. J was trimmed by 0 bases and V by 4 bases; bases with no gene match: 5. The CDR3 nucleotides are TGTGCCACCAGTGAAAGCACTAGCGGGACCTCCTACGAGCAGTACTTC. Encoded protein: CATSESTSGTSYEQYF.

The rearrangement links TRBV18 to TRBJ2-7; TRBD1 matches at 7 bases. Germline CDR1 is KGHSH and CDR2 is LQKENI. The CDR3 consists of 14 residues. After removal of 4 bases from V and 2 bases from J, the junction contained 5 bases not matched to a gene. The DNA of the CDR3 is TGTGCCAGCTCACAGGGACAGTTGACCTACGAGCAGTACTTC. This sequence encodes CASSQGQLTYEQYF.

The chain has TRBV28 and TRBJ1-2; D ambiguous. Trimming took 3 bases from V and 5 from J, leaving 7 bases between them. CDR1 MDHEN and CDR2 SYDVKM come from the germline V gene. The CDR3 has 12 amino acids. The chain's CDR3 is CASSFELYGYTF. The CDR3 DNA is TGTGCCAGCAGTTTCGAGCTATATGGCTACACCTTC.